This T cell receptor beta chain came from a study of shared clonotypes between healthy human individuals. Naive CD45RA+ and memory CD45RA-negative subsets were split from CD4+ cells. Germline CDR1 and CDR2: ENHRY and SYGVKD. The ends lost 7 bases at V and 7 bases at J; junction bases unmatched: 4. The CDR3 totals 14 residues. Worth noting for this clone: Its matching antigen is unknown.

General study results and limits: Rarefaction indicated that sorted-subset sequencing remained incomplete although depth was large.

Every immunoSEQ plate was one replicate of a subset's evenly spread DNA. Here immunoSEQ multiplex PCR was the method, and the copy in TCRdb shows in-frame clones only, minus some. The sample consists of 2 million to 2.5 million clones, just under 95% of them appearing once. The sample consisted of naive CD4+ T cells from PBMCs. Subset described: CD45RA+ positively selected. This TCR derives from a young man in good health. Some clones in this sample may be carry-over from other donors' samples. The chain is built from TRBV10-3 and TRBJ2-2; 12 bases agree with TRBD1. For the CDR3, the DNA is TGTGCCATCAAGGGACAGGGGGCCGGCGGGGAGCTGTTTTTT. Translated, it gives CAIKGQGAGGELFF.